This T cell receptor beta chain came from a study of T cell clonality in common variable immunodeficiency. Study-level points and caveats: Patient heterogeneity in the CVID cohort limited correlations between repertoire features and clinical complications. Fewer TCRbeta clones were shared among CVID subjects than controls.

V dropped 8 bases and J dropped 5 bases, with 21 bases sitting between them. The CDR3 spans 14 residues. Germline CDR1 is GTSNPN and CDR2 is SVGIG (reference sequence). This clone was seen ten or more times. Its antigen is unidentified. The read comes to an end 3 residues before the CDR3 does, leaving the germline J gene to fill in the end. Only in-frame clones appear in the TCRdb table, and some are missing; sequencing was by immunoSEQ multiplex PCR. The sample presents approximately 40,000 clones, none singletons. The TCR sequence derives from a person aged 18 to 70 in good health. Sequenced material: peripheral blood mononuclear cells. The V call is TRBV30, the J call TRBJ1-1, with D possibly being TRBD1 (6 bases). The part of the CDR3 DNA that was read is TGTGCCGAGCGGCGGGGGCTGGAAGGGACTGAA. As protein: CAERRGLEGTE. The CDR3 in full is CAERRGLEGTEAFF.